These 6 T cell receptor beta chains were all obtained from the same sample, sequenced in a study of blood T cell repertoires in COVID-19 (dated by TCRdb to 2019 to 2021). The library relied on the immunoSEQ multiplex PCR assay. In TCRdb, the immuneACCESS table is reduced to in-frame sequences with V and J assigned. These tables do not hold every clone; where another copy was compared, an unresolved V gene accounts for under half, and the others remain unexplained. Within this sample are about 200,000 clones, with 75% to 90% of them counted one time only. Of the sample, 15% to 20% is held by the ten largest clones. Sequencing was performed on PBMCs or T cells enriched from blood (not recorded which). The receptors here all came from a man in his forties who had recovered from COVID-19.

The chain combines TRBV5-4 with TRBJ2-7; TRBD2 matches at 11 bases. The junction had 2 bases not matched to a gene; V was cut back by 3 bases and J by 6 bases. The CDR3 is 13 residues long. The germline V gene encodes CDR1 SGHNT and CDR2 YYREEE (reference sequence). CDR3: CASSSTSGSEQYF. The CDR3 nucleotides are TGTGCCAGCAGCTCTACTAGCGGGAGCGAGCAGTACTTC.

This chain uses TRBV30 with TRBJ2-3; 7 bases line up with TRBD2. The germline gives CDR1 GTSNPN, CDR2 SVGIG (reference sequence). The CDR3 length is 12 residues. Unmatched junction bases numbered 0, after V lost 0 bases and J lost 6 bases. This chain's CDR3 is CAWSVGGDTQYF. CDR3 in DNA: TGTGCCTGGAGTGTGGGAGGGGATACGCAGTATTTT.

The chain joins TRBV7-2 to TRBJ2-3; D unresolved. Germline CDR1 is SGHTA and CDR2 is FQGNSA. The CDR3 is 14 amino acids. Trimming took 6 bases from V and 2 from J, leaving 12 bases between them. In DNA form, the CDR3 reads TGTGCCAGCAGGGTAGCTCTCCACACAGATACGCAGTATTTT. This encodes CASRVALHTDTQYF.

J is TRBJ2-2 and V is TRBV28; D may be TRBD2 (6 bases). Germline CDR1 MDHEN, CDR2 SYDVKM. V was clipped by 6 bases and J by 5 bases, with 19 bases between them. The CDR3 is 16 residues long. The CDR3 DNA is TGTGCCAGCAGGGCCTCGGGAGCGGTCCTAACCGGGGAGCTGTTTTTT. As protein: CASRASGAVLTGELFF.

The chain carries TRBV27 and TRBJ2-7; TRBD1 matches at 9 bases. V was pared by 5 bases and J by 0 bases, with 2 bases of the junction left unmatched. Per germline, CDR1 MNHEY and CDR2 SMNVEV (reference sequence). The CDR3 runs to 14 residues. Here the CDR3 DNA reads TGTGCCAGCAGTCAGACAGGGGGCTCCTACGAGCAGTACTTC. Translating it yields CASSQTGGSYEQYF.

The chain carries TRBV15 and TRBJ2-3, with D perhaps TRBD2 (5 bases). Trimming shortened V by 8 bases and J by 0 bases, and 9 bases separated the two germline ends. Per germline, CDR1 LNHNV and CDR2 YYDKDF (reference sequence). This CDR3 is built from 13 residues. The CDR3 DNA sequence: TGTGCCACCTCACGGGGAAGCACAGATACGCAGTATTTT. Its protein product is CATSRGSTDTQYF.